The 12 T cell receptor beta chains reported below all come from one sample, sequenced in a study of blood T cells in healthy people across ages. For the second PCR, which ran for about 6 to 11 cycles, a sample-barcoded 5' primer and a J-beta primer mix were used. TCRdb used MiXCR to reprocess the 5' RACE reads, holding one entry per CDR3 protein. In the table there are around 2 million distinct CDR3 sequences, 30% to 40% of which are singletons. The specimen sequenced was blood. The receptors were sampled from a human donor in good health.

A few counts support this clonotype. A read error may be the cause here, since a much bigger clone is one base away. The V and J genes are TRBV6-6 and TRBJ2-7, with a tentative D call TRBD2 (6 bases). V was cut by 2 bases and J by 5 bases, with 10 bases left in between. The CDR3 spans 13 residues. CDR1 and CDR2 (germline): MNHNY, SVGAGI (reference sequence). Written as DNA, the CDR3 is TGTGCCAGCAGTTACGGGACTTCCCACGAGCAGTACTTC. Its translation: CASSYGTSHEQYF.

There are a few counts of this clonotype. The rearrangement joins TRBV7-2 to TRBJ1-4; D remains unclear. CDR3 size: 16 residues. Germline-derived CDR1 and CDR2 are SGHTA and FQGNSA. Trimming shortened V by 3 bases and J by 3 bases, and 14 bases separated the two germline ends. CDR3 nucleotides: TGTGCCAGCAGCTTGGAGGGAACAGTCGCTAATGAAAAACTGTTTTTT. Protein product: CASSLEGTVANEKLFF. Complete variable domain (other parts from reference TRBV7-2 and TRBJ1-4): GAGVSQSPSNKVTEKGKDVELRCDPISGHTALYWYRQSLGQGLEFLIYFQGNSAPDKSGLPSDRFSAERTGGSVSTLTIQRTQQEDSAVYLCASSLEGTVANEKLFFGSGTQLSVL.

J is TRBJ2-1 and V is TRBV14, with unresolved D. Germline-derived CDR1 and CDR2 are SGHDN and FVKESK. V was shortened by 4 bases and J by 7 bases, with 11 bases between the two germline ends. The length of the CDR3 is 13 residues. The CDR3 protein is CASSLYAGNEQFF. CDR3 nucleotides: TGTGCCAGCAGCCTTTATGCCGGAAATGAGCAGTTCTTC. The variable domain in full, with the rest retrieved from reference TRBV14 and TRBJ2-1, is EAGVTQFPSHSVIEKGQTVTLRCDPISGHDNLYWYRRVMGKEIKFLLHFVKESKQDESGMPNNRFLAERTGGTYSTLKVQPAELEDSGVYFCASSLYAGNEQFFGPGTRLTVL.

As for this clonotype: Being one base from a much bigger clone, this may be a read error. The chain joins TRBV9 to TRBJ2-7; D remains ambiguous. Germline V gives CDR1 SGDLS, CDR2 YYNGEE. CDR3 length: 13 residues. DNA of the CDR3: TGTGCCGGCAGCGTAGATATTAAGCGAGAGCAGTACTTC. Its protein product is CAGSVDIKREQYF.

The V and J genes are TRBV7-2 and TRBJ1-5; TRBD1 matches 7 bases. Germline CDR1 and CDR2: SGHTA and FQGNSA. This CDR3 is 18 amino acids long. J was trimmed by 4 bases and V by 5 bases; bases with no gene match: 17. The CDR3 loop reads CASSMTLTVGTVNQPQHF. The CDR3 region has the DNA TGTGCCAGCAGCATGACACTCACCGTAGGGACAGTGAATCAGCCCCAGCATTTT.

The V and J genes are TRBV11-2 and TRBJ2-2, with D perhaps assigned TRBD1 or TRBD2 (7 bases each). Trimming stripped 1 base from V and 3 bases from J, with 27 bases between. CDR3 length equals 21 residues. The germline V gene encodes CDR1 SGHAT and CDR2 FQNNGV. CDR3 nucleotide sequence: TGTGCCAGCAGCTTAGTCCAGGGGGGGTTGATCGCCAACTTCTACACCGGGGAGCTGTTTTTT. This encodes CASSLVQGGLIANFYTGELFF.

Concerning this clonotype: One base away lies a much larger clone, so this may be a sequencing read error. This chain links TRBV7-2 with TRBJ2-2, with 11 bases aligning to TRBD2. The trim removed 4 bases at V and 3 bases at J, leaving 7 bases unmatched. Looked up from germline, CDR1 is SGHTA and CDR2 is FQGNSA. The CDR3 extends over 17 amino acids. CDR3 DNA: TGTGCCAGCAGCTCTCTAGCGGGGGGTGGAGACACCGGGGAGCTGTTTTTT. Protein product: CASSSLAGGGDTGELFF.

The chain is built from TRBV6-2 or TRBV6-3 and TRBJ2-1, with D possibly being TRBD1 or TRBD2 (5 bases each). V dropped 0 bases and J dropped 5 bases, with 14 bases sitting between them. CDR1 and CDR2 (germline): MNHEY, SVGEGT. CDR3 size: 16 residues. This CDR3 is CASSYSPGTADNEQFF. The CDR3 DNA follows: TGTGCCAGCAGTTACTCGCCTGGGACGGCTGACAATGAGCAGTTCTTC.

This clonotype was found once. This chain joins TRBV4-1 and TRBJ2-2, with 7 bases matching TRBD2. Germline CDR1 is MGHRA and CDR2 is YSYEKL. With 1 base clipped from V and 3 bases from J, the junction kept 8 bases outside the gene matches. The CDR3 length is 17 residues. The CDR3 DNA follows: TGCGCCAGCAGCCAAGTCGGGGAGGGGATGCACACCGGGGAGCTGTTTTTT. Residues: CASSQVGEGMHTGELFF.

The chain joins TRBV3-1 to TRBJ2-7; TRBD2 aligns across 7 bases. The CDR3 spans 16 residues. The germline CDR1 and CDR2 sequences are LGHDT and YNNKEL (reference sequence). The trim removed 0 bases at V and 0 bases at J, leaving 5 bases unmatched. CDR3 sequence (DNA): TGTGCCAGCAGCCAAGATATGGCTAGCGGCTCCTACGAGCAGTACTTC. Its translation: CASSQDMASGSYEQYF.

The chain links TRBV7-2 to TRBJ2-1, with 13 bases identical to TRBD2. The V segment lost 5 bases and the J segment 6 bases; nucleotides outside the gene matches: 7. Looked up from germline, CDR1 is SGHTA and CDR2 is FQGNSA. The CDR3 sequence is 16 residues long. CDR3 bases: TGTGCCAGCAGCCGTCGACTAGCGGGGGGTCCCAATGAGCAGTTCTTC. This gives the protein CASSRRLAGGPNEQFF.

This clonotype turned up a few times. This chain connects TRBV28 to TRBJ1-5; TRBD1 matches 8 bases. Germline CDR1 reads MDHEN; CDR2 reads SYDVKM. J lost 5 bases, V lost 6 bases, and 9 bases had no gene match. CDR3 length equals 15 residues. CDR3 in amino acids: CASSRLPTGDQPQHF. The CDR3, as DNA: TGTGCCAGCAGCCGCCTTCCGACAGGGGATCAGCCCCAGCATTTT.